Listed below are T cell receptor beta chains from one sample, sequenced in a study of T cell responses to AZD1222 COVID-19 vaccine. Generated by immunoSEQ multiplex PCR, the TCRdb table keeps only in-frame clones and is missing some. The sample has some 120,000 clones, less than 95% seen once. The sequencing used peripheral blood, collected on day 0 of MenACWY control vaccination. Every receptor here comes from an adult in good health. Both conserved end residues are part of each CDR3. A D gene is named only where the DNA matches it firmly. Clone size is stated in some rows and not others, as once, few, many or a class when expanded.

>-|TRBJ2-5|once|TRBV5-1
CASSRRSGSAETQYF
TGCGCCAGCAGCAGGAGATCGGGGTCCGCGGAGACCCAGTACTTC
>-|TRBJ1-1|-|TRBV5-6
CASTFQVTVNTEAFF
TGTGCCAGCACCTTCCAGGTTACCGTGAACACTGAAGCTTTCTTT
>-|TRBJ1-6|once|TRBV5-5
CASSLGAWTNSPLHF
TGTGCCAGCAGCTTGGGCGCGTGGACTAATTCACCCCTCCACTTT
>-|TRBJ1-5|-|TRBV10-3
CAINEGPNQPQHF
TGTGCCATCAATGAGGGGCCCAATCAGCCCCAGCATTTT
>-|TRBJ1-2|-|TRBV7-9
CASSWPGFYGYTF
TGTGCCAGCAGCTGGCCGGGATTCTATGGCTACACCTTC
>-|TRBJ1-2|-|TRBV28
CASRESGYYGYTF
TGTGCCAGCAGAGAGTCAGGGTACTATGGCTACACCTTC
>-|TRBJ1-4|-|TRBV19
CASSIPDRLLNEKLFF
TGTGCCAGTAGTATCCCGGACCGTCTACTAAATGAAAAACTGTTTTTT
>-|TRBJ2-1|-|TRBV11-3
CASSSRLGWVGTIVVQFF
TGTGCCAGCAGCTCTAGGTTGGGGTGGGTCGGGACCATAGTGGTGCAGTTCTTC
>TRBD1|TRBJ1-1|-|TRBV11-3
CASSPTGATTEAFF
TGTGCCAGCAGCCCAACAGGGGCTACCACTGAAGCTTTCTTT
>-|TRBJ2-1|-|TRBV20-1
CSALGANEQFF
TGCAGTGCCTTAGGGGCCAATGAGCAGTTCTTC
>TRBD1|TRBJ1-4|-|TRBV5-4
CASRDRAGEKLFF
TGTGCCAGCAGGGACAGGGCGGGAGAAAAACTGTTTTTT
>-|TRBJ2-2|-|TRBV12-3/TRBV12-4
CASSSTGSGELFF
TGTGCCAGCAGCTCTACAGGGAGCGGGGAGCTGTTTTTT
>-|TRBJ1-6|-|TRBV20-1
CSASYGSPLHF
TGCAGTGCTTCCTACGGTTCACCCCTCCACTTT
>-|TRBJ2-2|-|TRBV6-5
CASSYWRSGELFF
TGTGCCAGCAGTTACTGGAGGTCCGGGGAGCTGTTTTTT
>TRBD2|TRBJ2-3|-|TRBV9
CASSAVAGGSDTQYF
TGTGCCAGCAGCGCTGTTGCGGGAGGGTCAGATACGCAGTATTTT
>TRBD2|TRBJ2-1|-|TRBV24-1
CATSVRAGGSYNEQFF
TGTGCCACCAGTGTCCGAGCGGGAGGATCCTACAATGAGCAGTTCTTC
>TRBD2|TRBJ2-2|-|TRBV6-5
CASTSGIGTGELFF
TGTGCCAGCACCAGCGGGATCGGCACCGGGGAGCTGTTTTTT
>-|TRBJ1-1|-|TRBV3-1/TRBV3-2
CASSQACRHTEAFF
TGTGCCAGCAGCCAGGCTTGCAGACACACTGAAGCTTTCTTT
>-|TRBJ2-5|-|TRBV9
CASSAGQGWLETQYF
TGTGCCAGCAGCGCGGGACAAGGGTGGTTGGAGACCCAGTACTTC
>TRBD1|TRBJ2-1|-|TRBV18
CASSPPQDRPKNYNEQFF
TGTGCCAGCTCACCACCCCAGGACAGGCCGAAAAACTACAATGAGCAGTTCTTC
>TRBD1|TRBJ2-7|-|TRBV13
CASSPGTGWYEQYF
TGTGCCAGCAGCCCCGGGACAGGGTGGTACGAGCAGTACTTC
>-|TRBJ1-5|few|TRBV19
CASSIAGRQGNQPQHF
TGTGCCAGTAGTATAGCAGGGCGGCAGGGCAATCAGCCCCAGCATTTT